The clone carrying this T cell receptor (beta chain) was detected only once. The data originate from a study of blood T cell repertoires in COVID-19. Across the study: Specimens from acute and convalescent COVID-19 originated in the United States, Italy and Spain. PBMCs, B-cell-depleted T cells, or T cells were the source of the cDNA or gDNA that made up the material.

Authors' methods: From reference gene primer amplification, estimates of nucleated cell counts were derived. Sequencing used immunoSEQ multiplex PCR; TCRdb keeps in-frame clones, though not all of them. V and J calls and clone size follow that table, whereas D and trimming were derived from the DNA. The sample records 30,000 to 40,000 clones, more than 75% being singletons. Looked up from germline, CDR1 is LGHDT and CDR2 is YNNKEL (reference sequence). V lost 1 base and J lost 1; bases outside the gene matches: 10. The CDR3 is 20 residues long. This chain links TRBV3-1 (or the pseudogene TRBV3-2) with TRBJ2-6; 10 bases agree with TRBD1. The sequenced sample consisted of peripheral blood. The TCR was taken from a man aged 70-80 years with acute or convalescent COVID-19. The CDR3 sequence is CASSQAIGDRGLSGANVLTF. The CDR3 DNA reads TGTGCCAGCAGCCAAGCCATAGGGGACAGGGGTTTATCTGGGGCCAACGTCCTGACTTTC.